This TCR beta chain was captured by sequencing in a study of cytomegalovirus exposure and HLA in healthy donors. General study results and limits: Some V segments could not be told apart, so they were left out, TRBV6-2 and TRBV6-3 among them.

Germline assignment: CDR1 MDHEN and CDR2 SYDVKM. This CDR3 contains 12 residues. The ends lost 9 bases at V and 9 bases at J; junction bases unmatched: 10. Of note for this clone: Its antigen is as yet unknown.

Primers included in the PCR were 60 Vbeta and 13 Jbeta primers. Clones were sequenced by immunoSEQ multiplex PCR, and TCRdb holds only the in-frame ones, with some missing. The data show approximately 140,000 clones, around 72% seen once. Sequencing was performed on PBMCs. This chain connects TRBV28 to TRBJ1-1; 7 bases fit TRBD1. The receptor's source is a woman aged 40 to 49 in good health and CMV-seronegative. The CDR3 reads CASSTGQKKAFF. CDR3 DNA: TGTGCCAGTTCAACGGGACAGAAGAAAGCTTTCTTT.